Each of the 18 T cell receptor delta chains below was sequenced from the same sample in a study of γδ T cells in repeated Plasmodium falciparum infection (dated by TCRdb to the early 2020s). For bulk TCR repertoire analysis, Vgamma9/Vdelta2+ and Vdelta2-negative gammadelta T cell populations were flow-sorted out of peripheral blood mononuclear cells. Libraries were prepared through multiplex PCR. The sequencing machine was an Illumina MiSeq. TCRdb recomputed clones from the public reads with CATT; identical DNA rows were then combined. This sample lists roughly 86,000 delta-chain clones; over 1.1% were detected once. The ten largest clones add up to under 9.5% of the sample. Input material: gamma-delta T cells from blood. The receptor set was obtained from a pool of human donors (malaria-infected and uninfected, not separated).

A word on this clone: A read error is likely here: a far larger clone is one base away. Different DNA sequences within this sample yield the same CDR3. The chain recombines TRDV1 with TRDJ1, with TRDD3 identical over 10 bases. Because TCRdb records no J gene, it was assigned here through a match of the DNA to germline. The CDR3 spans 16 residues. CDR1 is TSWWSYY, CDR2 QGS, per germline. J gave up 3 bases and V 6 bases, and 10 bases lay outside the gene matches. This CDR3 reads CALGPRGGYGPDKLIF. The CDR3 bases are TGTGCTCTTGGACCCCGGGGGGGATACGGGCCCGATAAACTCATCTTT.

A note on this clone: A far larger clone is just one base off, so this is likely a read error. Other nucleotide sequences from this sample produce the same CDR3. CDR3 residues: CALGEKAFLHLVLLHTDKLIF. The DNA for the CDR3 is TGTGCTCTTGGGGAAAAGGCCTTCCTACACCTAGTGCTCCTTCACACCGATAAACTCATCTTT. The chain recombines TRDV1 with TRDJ1; TRDD2 aligns across 9 bases. TCRdb lists no J gene, so it was determined here by aligning the DNA to germline. The J segment lost 0 bases and the V segment lost 2 bases, leaving 19 bases of the junction unmatched. The germline V gene encodes CDR1 TSWWSYY and CDR2 QGS. This CDR3 is built from 21 residues.

This clone was picked up a small number of times. A much larger clonotype is one base distant, so this may be a read error. This sequence joins TRDV1 and TRDJ1; 9 nucleotides align to TRDD3. Looked up from germline, CDR1 is TSWWSYY and CDR2 is QGS. Trimming removed 0 bases from V and 1 base from J; junction bases left unmatched: 42. The CDR3 runs to 29 residues. The CDR3 loop reads CALGELGLPSAKLRVLGDLKGSRTDKLIF. As DNA, the CDR3 is TGTGCTCTTGGGGAACTCGGACTTCCCTCTGCCAAGCTGAGAGTACTGGGGGACCTAAAGGGGTCCCGCACCGATAAACTCATCTTT.

Regarding this clone: The amino acid sequence in TCRdb belongs to a much larger clone and departs from this DNA's translation at residue 12, likely a sequencing read error; the sequence shown is translated from the DNA. This chain uses TRDV1 with TRDJ2; D gene uncertain. Germline lookup yields CDR1 TSWWSYY and CDR2 QGS. The CDR3 is 19 residues long. V lost 4 bases and J lost 3, with 24 bases in between. The CDR3 region has the DNA TGTGCTCTTGGGGGGCTACGAGCCAGCACCCTAAGCCTGACAGCACAACTCTTCTTT. It is translated as CALGGLRASTLSLTAQLFF.

To note about this clone: TCRdb's listed protein matches a much larger clone and diverges from this DNA's translation at residue 16, likely through a read error; the protein shown comes from the DNA. The J gene is TRDJ1, the V gene TRDV2; tentatively, D is TRDD3 (6 bases). Per germline, CDR1 GEAIGNYY and CDR2 EKD. CDR3 length: 19 amino acids. CDR3 coding DNA: TGTGCCTGTGACACCTTATTCGGGGGGACGTCAGAGGGGACCGATGAACTCATCTTT. It translates to CACDTLFGGTSEGTDELIF.

This clone appeared a few times. The protein TCRdb lists belongs to a much larger clone and differs from this DNA's translation at residue 12, which points to a read error; the protein shown is made from the DNA. In DNA, the CDR3 is TGTGCCTGTGACCTTTTACGTACTGGGGGAGACGGCTCCTGGGACACCCGACAGATGTTTTTC. This gives the protein CACDLLRTGGDGSWDTRQMFF. The V call is TRDV2, the J call TRDJ3; 9 nucleotides align to TRDD3. The J gene, left out of TCRdb, was set here by checking the DNA against germline. The junction had 14 bases not matched to a gene; V was cut back by 3 bases and J by 0 bases. The CDR3 extends over 21 amino acids. Germline V gene data show CDR1 as GEAIGNYY and CDR2 as EKD.

This clone was observed a handful of times. A much larger clone differs from this one at a single base, so this may be a read error. Other DNA sequences of this sample code for an identical CDR3. This chain links TRDV1 with TRDJ1; 7 nucleotides line up with TRDD3. The V gene's germline CDR1 is TSWWSYY and CDR2 QGS. The CDR3 runs to 14 residues. The CDR3 is CALVWGAHTDKLIF. As DNA, the CDR3 is TGTGCCCTTGTCTGGGGGGCGCACACCGATAAACTCATCTTT.

With respect to this clone: TCRdb pairs this DNA with a much larger clone's protein that differs at residue 7, likely a read error; the protein shown was translated from the DNA. The chain joins TRDV2 to TRDJ1, with D unresolved. Matching the DNA to germline supplied the J gene, which TCRdb does not give. The germline V gene encodes CDR1 GEAIGNYY and CDR2 EKD. V was trimmed by 0 bases and J by 1 base, leaving 8 bases between them. The CDR3 length is 14 residues. CDR3 in amino acids: CACDTGNGTDKLIF. CDR3 sequence (DNA): TGTGCCTGTGACACCGGGAACGGCACCGATAAACTCATCTTT.

This clone was picked up a small number of times. With a far larger clone one base away, a read error is the likely cause. The sample has other DNA sequences that encode this CDR3 too. The chain carries TRDV3 and TRDJ1; D may correspond to TRDD1 or TRDD2 (5 bases each). No J segment appears in TCRdb, so it was assigned here by matching the sequence to germline. This CDR3 contains 22 residues. Germline V gives CDR1 TVYSNPD, CDR2 GDNSRS (reference sequence). Between the trimmed V and J ends, which lost 3 bases and 10 bases, there was a span of 48 bases. The CDR3 region is CAFNHLLPPSVLSNIGGWRLIF. CDR3 sequence (DNA): TGTGCCTTCAATCACCTTCTCCCTCCGTCGGTACTCTCAAATATCGGAGGTTGGAGACTCATCTTT.

This clone was detected a few times. This is likely an artifact of a read error, given a far larger clone one base away. The sample carries other DNA sequences with the same CDR3. V is TRDV2 and J is TRDJ1; 11 bases match TRDD3. Germline CDR1 and CDR2: GEAIGNYY and EKD. The CDR3 runs to 16 residues. CDR3 region: CACDTLGDTTPDKLIF. CDR3 nucleotides: TGTGCCTGTGACACTCTGGGGGATACCACCCCCGATAAACTCATCTTC.

Remarks on this clone: This DNA translates differently at residue 12 from the TCRdb protein, which is that of a much larger clone; a read error is likely, and the protein shown is the DNA's own translation. The chain links TRDV1 to TRDJ1; either TRDD2 or TRDD3 may fit D (5 bases each). Germline loops: CDR1 TSWWSYY, CDR2 QGS. V shed 0 bases and J shed 6 bases, with 17 bases lying between them. The CDR3 runs 16 residues. The CDR3 sequence: CALGELIPGCFNKLIF. For the CDR3, the DNA is TGTGCTCTTGGGGAACTAATTCCTGGGTGCTTCAATAAACTCATCTTT.

A remark on this clone: The protein in TCRdb stems from a much larger clone and differs at residue 13 from this DNA's translation, likely a read error; here the protein is translated from the DNA. Other DNA sequences in the same sample also yield this CDR3. For the V gene the call is TRDV1; the J gene has no call; the DNA was not compared with TRDD3, the D call given in the table. Germline CDR1 is TSWWSYY and CDR2 is QGS. The CDR3 extends over 14 amino acids. CDR3: CALGELGYTDKLTF. Here the CDR3 DNA reads TGTGCTCTTGGGGAACTTGGGTACACCGATAAACTCACCTTT.

This clone was seen a handful of times. The mismatch at residue 12 between this DNA's translation and the TCRdb protein of a much larger clone likely reflects a read error; the protein shown is translated from the DNA. The CDR3 DNA is TGTGCTCTTGGGGAACTAATACATCCCCTCCCCACCCCAGAGCCGGACACCGATAAACTCATCTTT. This gives the protein CALGELIHPLPTPEPDTDKLIF. The rearrangement uses TRDV1 and TRDJ1; D unclear. Germline assignment: CDR1 TSWWSYY and CDR2 QGS. Trimming pared 0 bases from V and 0 bases from J, leaving 29 bases between. This CDR3 comprises 22 residues.

This clone was seen only a few times. A much more abundant neighbour one base away suggests this may be a read error. The chain is built from TRDV1 and TRDJ2; D may be TRDD3 (5 bases). Assignment of the J gene here rests on matching the DNA to germline, because TCRdb gives none. Germline CDR1 reads TSWWSYY; CDR2 reads QGS. The CDR3 extends over 19 amino acids. In DNA, the CDR3 is TGTGCTCTTGGGGAAGGTCTAAGGGGGCCGTCGTATTTGACAGCGCAACTCTTCTTT. Translation: CALGEGLRGPSYLTAQLFF.

This clone has a handful of counts. This likely stems from a read error, as it lies one base from a far larger clone. Other DNA sequences in the sample encode the same CDR3. V usage is TRDV1 and J usage is TRDJ1; D is unclear. The length of the CDR3 is 14 residues. The V end was cut by 1 base, the J end by 5 bases, with 11 bases between. CDR1 and CDR2 (germline): TSWWSYY, QGS. The CDR3 spells CALGERRKYDKLIF. The CDR3 DNA is TGTGCTCTTGGGGAACGGCGTAAGTATGATAAACTCATCTTT.

Note on this clone: The TCRdb protein comes from a much larger clone and disagrees with this DNA's translation at residue 7, likely due to a read error; the protein given here is derived from the DNA. The chain couples TRDV1 to TRDJ1; a weak D match, TRDD2 (5 bases). The J gene is absent in TCRdb and was assigned here via DNA matching to germline. V lost 4 bases and J lost 1, with 19 bases in between. The CDR3 spans 17 residues. CDR1 and CDR2 from the germline V gene are TSWWSYY and QGS. CDR3 amino acids: CALGGLHFPGITDKLIF. CDR3 in DNA: TGTGCTCTTGGGGGACTCCACTTCCCCGGTATCACCGATAAACTCATCTTT.

This clone has only a few counts. This sequence is one base from a far larger clone and is likely a read error. This same CDR3 is encoded by further DNA sequences in the sample. The gene calls are TRDV2 and TRDJ3; 12 bases fit TRDD3. TCRdb is silent on the J gene; assignment here came from matching the DNA to germline. CDR1 is GEAIGNYY, CDR2 EKD, per germline. The CDR3 contains 22 residues. The CDR3 DNA sequence: TGCGCCTGTGACACCGTTTACTGGGGGATACACCCCCTCTCCTGGGACACCCGACAGATGTTTTTC. It codes for CACDTVYWGIHPLSWDTRQMFF.

This clone was counted between two and nine times. TCRdb's entry gives the protein of a much larger clone, which mismatches this DNA's translation at residue 3, likely from a read error; the protein reported here is translated from the DNA. The chain links TRDV1 to TRDJ1; 7 nucleotides align to TRDD3. Matching the DNA to germline supplied the J gene, which TCRdb does not give. The CDR3 has 15 residues. Germline V gene data show CDR1 as TSWWSYY and CDR2 as QGS. CDR3 protein: CAPGELGRIRIKLIF. DNA of the CDR3: TGTGCTCCTGGGGAACTAGGAAGGATACGCATTAAACTCATCTTT.